A selection of T cell receptor beta chains follows, all from one sample in a study of neurological immune-mediated disorders. In TCRdb, the 5' RACE reads were re-called with MiXCR into one record per CDR3 protein. The sample shows under 65,000 distinct CDR3 sequences, around 24% of them seen only once. The material sequenced was PBMCs. The receptors were gathered from a man aged 55-75 years with HTLV-1-associated myelopathy (HAM/TSP). The CDR3 runs from the conserved cysteine through the conserved F or W. A D gene is named only where the DNA matches it firmly. Clone sizes are shown as once, few, many or a size class.

abundance: many; d_gene: NA; j_gene: TRBJ2-6; v_gene: TRBV27; CDR3aa: CASANFGANVLTF; CDR3nt: TGTGCCAGCGCGAATTTCGGGGCCAACGTCCTGACTTTC
abundance: many; d_gene: NA; j_gene: TRBJ2-3; v_gene: TRBV5-1; CDR3aa: CASSLGAGRSADTQYF; CDR3nt: TGCGCCAGCAGCTTGGGGGCAGGGAGGTCAGCAGATACGCAGTATTTT
abundance: many; d_gene: TRBD1; j_gene: TRBJ1-1; v_gene: TRBV10-3; CDR3aa: CAISVTGGNTEAFF; CDR3nt: TGTGCCATCAGTGTAACAGGGGGGAACACTGAAGCTTTCTTT
abundance: many; d_gene: TRBD1; j_gene: TRBJ2-4; v_gene: TRBV20-1; CDR3aa: CSASATGAEGKNIQYF; CDR3nt: TGCAGTGCTAGTGCGACAGGGGCAGAAGGCAAAAACATTCAGTACTTC
abundance: many; d_gene: NA; j_gene: TRBJ2-7; v_gene: TRBV21-1; CDR3aa: CASRPTGGGHEQYF; CDR3nt: TGTGCCAGCAGACCTACAGGGGGGGGCCACGAGCAGTACTTC
abundance: few; d_gene: NA; j_gene: TRBJ1-1; v_gene: TRBV10-3; CDR3aa: CAISGRLGTTNTEAFF; CDR3nt: TGTGCCATCAGTGGGCGCCTAGGGACAACTAACACTGAAGCTTTCTTT
abundance: many; d_gene: NA; j_gene: TRBJ1-5; v_gene: TRBV2; CDR3aa: CASSEGTVDQPQHF; CDR3nt: TGTGCCAGCAGTGAGGGAACGGTTGATCAGCCCCAGCATTTT
abundance: many; d_gene: TRBD2; j_gene: TRBJ2-7; v_gene: TRBV27; CDR3aa: CASSPGGTSYEQYF; CDR3nt: TGTGCCAGCAGCCCGGGGGGGACTTCCTACGAGCAGTACTTC
abundance: many; d_gene: NA; j_gene: TRBJ1-1; v_gene: TRBV7-8; CDR3aa: CASSSDGQSAFF; CDR3nt: TGTGCCAGCAGCTCAGATGGACAGTCAGCTTTCTTT
abundance: many; d_gene: NA; j_gene: TRBJ2-1; v_gene: TRBV29-1; CDR3aa: CSVKSTAPGLEGEQFF; CDR3nt: TGCAGCGTCAAGTCGACAGCCCCTGGGTTGGAGGGTGAGCAGTTCTTC
abundance: many; d_gene: NA; j_gene: TRBJ1-6; v_gene: TRBV28; CDR3aa: CASSPGGVNNSPLHF; CDR3nt: TGTGCCAGCAGCCCAGGTGGGGTCAATAATTCACCCCTCCACTTT
abundance: many; d_gene: TRBD1; j_gene: TRBJ2-7; v_gene: TRBV10-2; CDR3aa: CASSESDRGLSYEQYF; CDR3nt: TGCGCCAGCAGTGAGTCGGACAGGGGGCTATCCTACGAGCAGTACTTC
abundance: many; d_gene: NA; j_gene: TRBJ2-1; v_gene: TRBV3-1; CDR3aa: CVSSQLPADTNYNEQFF; CDR3nt: TGTGTCAGCAGCCAACTTCCGGCCGACACAAACTACAATGAGCAGTTCTTC
abundance: many; d_gene: NA; j_gene: TRBJ2-5; v_gene: TRBV5-1; CDR3aa: CASSWSGAKETQYF; CDR3nt: TGCGCCAGCAGCTGGTCGGGAGCTAAAGAGACCCAGTACTTC